Shown below are 12 T cell receptor beta chains from a single sample sequenced in a study of control samples from healthy donors and cancer patients. Clones were read by immunoSEQ multiplex PCR, and TCRdb kept only the in-frame ones, dropping some. The sample includes some 170,000 clones, around 94% of them seen just once. Sequenced: PBMCs. Every receptor here comes from a man in his sixties with colorectal cancer.

This clone was observed a single time. The gene calls are TRBV5-1 and TRBJ2-2, with 7 bases identical to TRBD1. The CDR3 has 15 residues. The V and J ends lost 2 bases and 4 bases, in that order; junction bases with no gene match: 5. CDR1 is SGHRS, CDR2 YFSETQ, per germline. CDR3 DNA sequence: TGCGCCAGCAGCTTCGGGACAGCAACCACCGGGGAGCTGTTTTTT. Translated, it gives CASSFGTATTGELFF.

The rearrangement links TRBV11-2 to TRBJ2-7, with 15 nucleotides matching TRBD2. Germline-derived CDR1 and CDR2 are SGHAT and FQNNGV. The length of the CDR3 is 18 residues. J gave up 6 bases and V 1 base, and 10 bases lay outside the gene matches. In nucleotides, the CDR3 is TGTGCCAGCAGCTTAGTCTATGGACTAGCGGGGGGGCAGGGCGAGCAGTACTTC. Protein: CASSLVYGLAGGQGEQYF.

CDR3 sequence: CASSIPGNQPQHF. The CDR3 DNA reads as TGTGCCAGTAGTATACCCGGGAATCAGCCCCAGCATTTT. V usage is TRBV19 and J usage is TRBJ1-5, with D unresolved. The CDR3 runs 13 residues. The germline V gene encodes CDR1 LNHDA and CDR2 SQIVND (reference sequence). Deletions cut 2 bases from V and 4 bases from J, with 6 bases between.

This clone was detected only once. This chain uses TRBV19 with TRBJ2-2; D is possibly TRBD1 (5 bases). V was pared by 5 bases and J by 3 bases, with 7 bases between. From germline, CDR1 is LNHDA and CDR2 SQIVND (reference sequence). The CDR3 loop spans 13 amino acids. The CDR3 DNA follows: TGTGCCAGTAGTTGGACACACACCGGGGAGCTGTTTTTT. Its translation: CASSWTHTGELFF.

In DNA form, the CDR3 reads TGTGCCAGCAGTGAAATGGAGACTAGCCGATCCTACGAGCAGTACTTC. Protein: CASSEMETSRSYEQYF. This rearrangement joins TRBV2 to TRBJ2-7, with TRBD2 matching 7 bases. The CDR3 runs 16 residues. Losses at the gene ends were 2 bases for V and 1 base for J; bases not matched to a gene: 8. Germline CDR1 SNHLY, CDR2 FYNNEI.

The gene calls are TRBV7-9 and TRBJ1-5; the D gene is possibly TRBD1 (5 bases). This CDR3 region has 12 residues. Germline V gene lookup returns CDR1 SEHNR and CDR2 FQNEAQ (reference sequence). V lost 10 bases, J lost 6 bases, and 13 bases lay in between. The CDR3 region has the DNA TGTGCCACTGCCGGCGGGGGTCAGCCCCAGCATTTT. Translating it yields CATAGGGQPQHF. The whole variable domain, filled in from reference TRBV7-9 and TRBJ1-5, reads DTGVSQNPRHKITKRGQNVTFRCDPISEHNRLYWYRQTLGQGPEFLTYFQNEAQLEKSRLLSDRFSAERPKGSFSTLEIQRTEQGDSAMYLCATAGGGQPQHFGDGTRLSIL.

This clone showed up just once. The chain uses TRBV4-1 and TRBJ1-5; 9 nucleotides line up with TRBD1. The CDR3 sequence is 17 residues long. Germline-derived CDR1 and CDR2 are MGHRA and YSYEKL. Losses at the gene ends were 4 bases for V and 5 bases for J; bases not matched to a gene: 12. The CDR3 reads CASSLQGAISVDQPQHF. CDR3 DNA: TGCGCCAGCAGCCTACAGGGGGCGATTTCGGTAGATCAGCCCCAGCATTTT.

The V gene is TRBV6-5, the J gene TRBJ2-3; D call uncertain. Trimming stripped 2 bases from V and 3 bases from J, with 6 bases between. There are 13 residues in the CDR3. CDR1 MNHEY and CDR2 SVGAGI come from the germline V gene. CDR3 sequence (DNA): TGTGCCAGCAGTTACGGACGGACAGATACGCAGTATTTT. Protein sequence: CASSYGRTDTQYF.

This clone has only a few counts. The rearrangement uses TRBV7-8 and TRBJ1-1, with 7 bases identical to TRBD1. Germline V lookup: CDR1 SGHVS, CDR2 FQNEAQ. Unmatched junction bases numbered 4, after V lost 3 bases and J lost 3 bases. The CDR3 sequence is 14 residues long. The CDR3: CASSFTGADTEAFF. DNA of the CDR3: TGTGCCAGCAGCTTTACAGGGGCGGACACTGAAGCTTTCTTT.

This chain links TRBV6-5 with TRBJ2-7; no clear D. Trimming pared 0 bases from V and 0 bases from J, leaving 12 bases between. The CDR3 totals 16 residues. Germline V lookup: CDR1 MNHEY, CDR2 SVGAGI. The DNA for the CDR3 is TGTGCCAGCAGTTACTCCAGGCTTGGCGGCTCCTACGAGCAGTACTTC. Translating gives CASSYSRLGGSYEQYF.

The gene calls are TRBV27 and TRBJ1-1; D is perhaps TRBD1 (5 bases). Trimming took 3 bases from V and 5 from J, leaving 7 bases between them. Germline-derived CDR1 and CDR2 are MNHEY and SMNVEV (reference sequence). The CDR3 totals 12 residues. CDR3 DNA sequence: TGTGCCAGCAGTTTCGCAGGGACTGAAGCTTTCTTT. Translated: CASSFAGTEAFF.

V and J are TRBV19 and TRBJ1-3, with D unclear. The CDR3 covers 14 residues. V was trimmed by 7 bases and J by 0 bases, leaving 10 bases between them. Germline assignment: CDR1 LNHDA and CDR2 SQIVND (reference sequence). The CDR3 sequence: CASTLTGSGNTIYF. The CDR3 nucleotides are TGTGCCAGTACCTTGACGGGCTCTGGAAACACCATATATTTT.